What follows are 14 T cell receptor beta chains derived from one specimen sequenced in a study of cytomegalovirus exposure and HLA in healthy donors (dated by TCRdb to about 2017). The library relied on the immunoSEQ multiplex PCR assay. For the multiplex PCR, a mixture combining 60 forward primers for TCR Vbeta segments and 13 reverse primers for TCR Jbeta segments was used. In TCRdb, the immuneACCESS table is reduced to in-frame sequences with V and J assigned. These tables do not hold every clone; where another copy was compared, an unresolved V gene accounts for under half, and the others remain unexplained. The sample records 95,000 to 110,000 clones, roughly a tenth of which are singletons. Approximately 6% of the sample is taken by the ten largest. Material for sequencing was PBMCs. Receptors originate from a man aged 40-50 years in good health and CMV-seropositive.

CDR3 coding DNA: TGTGCCAGCAGCCAAGAGGGGGGGTACAATGAGCAGTTCTTC. Its translation is CASSQEGGYNEQFF. The chain links TRBV4-2 to TRBJ2-1; 7 bases match TRBD2. V was clipped by 0 bases and J by 4 bases; unmatched bases: 0. The germline V gene encodes CDR1 LGHNA and CDR2 YNFKEQ. This CDR3 is built from 14 residues.

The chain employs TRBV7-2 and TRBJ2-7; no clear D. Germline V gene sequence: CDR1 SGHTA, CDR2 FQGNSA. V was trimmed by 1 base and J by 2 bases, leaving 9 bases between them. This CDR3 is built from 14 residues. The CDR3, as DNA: TGTGCCAGCAGCTTAGTAGTCTCGACCTACGAGCAGTACTTC. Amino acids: CASSLVVSTYEQYF.

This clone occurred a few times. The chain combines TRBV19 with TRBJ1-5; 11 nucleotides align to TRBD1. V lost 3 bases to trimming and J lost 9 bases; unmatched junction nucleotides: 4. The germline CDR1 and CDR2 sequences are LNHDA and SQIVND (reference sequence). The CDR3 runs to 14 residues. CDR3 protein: CASSIGTGGMPQHF. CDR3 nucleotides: TGTGCCAGTAGTATTGGGACAGGGGGTATGCCCCAGCATTTT.

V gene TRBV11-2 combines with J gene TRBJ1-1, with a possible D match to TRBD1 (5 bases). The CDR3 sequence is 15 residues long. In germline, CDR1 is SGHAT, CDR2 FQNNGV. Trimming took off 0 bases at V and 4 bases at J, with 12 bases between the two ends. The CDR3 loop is CASSLDAGGFTEAFF. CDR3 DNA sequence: TGTGCCAGCAGCTTAGATGCCGGGGGTTTCACTGAAGCTTTCTTT.

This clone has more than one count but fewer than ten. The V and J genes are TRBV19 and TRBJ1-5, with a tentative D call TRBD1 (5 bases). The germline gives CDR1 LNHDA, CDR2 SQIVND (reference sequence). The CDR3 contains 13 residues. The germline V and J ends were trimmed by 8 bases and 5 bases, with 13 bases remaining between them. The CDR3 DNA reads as TGTGCCAGTTCCCGTGACAGATATCAGCCCCAGCATTTT. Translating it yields CASSRDRYQPQHF.

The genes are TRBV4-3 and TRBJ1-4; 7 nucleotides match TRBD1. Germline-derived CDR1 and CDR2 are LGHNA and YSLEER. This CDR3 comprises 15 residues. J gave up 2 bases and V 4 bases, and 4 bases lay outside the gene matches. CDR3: CASSPDRATNEKLFF. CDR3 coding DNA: TGCGCCAGCAGCCCAGACAGGGCCACTAATGAAAAACTGTTTTTT.

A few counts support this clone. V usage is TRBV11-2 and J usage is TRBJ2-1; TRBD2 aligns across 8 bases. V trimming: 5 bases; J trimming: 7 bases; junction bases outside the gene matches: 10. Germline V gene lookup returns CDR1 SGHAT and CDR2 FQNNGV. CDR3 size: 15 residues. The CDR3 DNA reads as TGTGCCAGCAGCCAGAGCGGGAGTTTAAATAATGAGCAGTTCTTC. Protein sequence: CASSQSGSLNNEQFF.

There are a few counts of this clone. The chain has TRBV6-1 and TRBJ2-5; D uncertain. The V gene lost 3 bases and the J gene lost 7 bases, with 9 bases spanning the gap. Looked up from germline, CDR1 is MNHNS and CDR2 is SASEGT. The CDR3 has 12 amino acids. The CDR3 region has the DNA TGTGCCAGCAGTGACTCGCCCAGGACCCAGTACTTC. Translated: CASSDSPRTQYF.

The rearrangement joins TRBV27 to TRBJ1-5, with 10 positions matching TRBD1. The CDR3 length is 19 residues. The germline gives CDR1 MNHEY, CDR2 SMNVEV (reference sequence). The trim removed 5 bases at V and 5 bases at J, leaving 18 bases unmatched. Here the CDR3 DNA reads TGTGCCAGCAGTAACCTCTCCCGGGACAGGGGAGGCAACGATCAGCCCCAGCATTTT. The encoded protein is CASSNLSRDRGGNDQPQHF.

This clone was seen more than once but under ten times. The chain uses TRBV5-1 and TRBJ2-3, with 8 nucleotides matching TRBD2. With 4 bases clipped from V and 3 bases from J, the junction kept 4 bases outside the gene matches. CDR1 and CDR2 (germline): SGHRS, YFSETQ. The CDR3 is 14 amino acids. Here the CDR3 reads CASSVRLATDTQYF. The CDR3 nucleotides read TGCGCCAGCAGCGTGAGACTAGCGACAGATACGCAGTATTTT.

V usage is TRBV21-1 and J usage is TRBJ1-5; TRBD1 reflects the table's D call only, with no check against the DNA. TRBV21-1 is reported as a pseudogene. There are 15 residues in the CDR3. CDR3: CASSSLQGAAQPQHF. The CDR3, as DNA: TGTGCCAGCAGCAGCTTACAGGGGGCAGCTCAGCCCCAGCATTTT.

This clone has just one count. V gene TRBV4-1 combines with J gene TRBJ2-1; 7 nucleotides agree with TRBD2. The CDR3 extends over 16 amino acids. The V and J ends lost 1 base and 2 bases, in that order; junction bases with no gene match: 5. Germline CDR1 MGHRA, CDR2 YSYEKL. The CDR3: CASSQARDYPYNEQFF. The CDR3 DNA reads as TGCGCCAGCAGCCAAGCCCGGGACTACCCCTACAATGAGCAGTTCTTC.

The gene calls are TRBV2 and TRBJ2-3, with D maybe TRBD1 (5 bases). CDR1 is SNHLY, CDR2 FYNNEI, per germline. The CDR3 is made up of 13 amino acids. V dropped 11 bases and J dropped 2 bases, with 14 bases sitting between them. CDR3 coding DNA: TGTGCCGGCTCGACAGATCTCACAGATACGCAGTATTTT. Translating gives CAGSTDLTDTQYF.

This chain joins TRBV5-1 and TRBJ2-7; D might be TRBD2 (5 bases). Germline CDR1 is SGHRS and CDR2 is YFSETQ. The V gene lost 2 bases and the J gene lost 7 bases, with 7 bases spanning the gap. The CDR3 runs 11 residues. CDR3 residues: CASSFTGEQYF. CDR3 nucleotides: TGCGCCAGCAGCTTTACGGGGGAGCAGTACTTC.